A single sample gave rise to the 23 T cell receptor beta chains below, sequenced in a study of regulatory T cells in long-lasting Graves disease. Time point of the sample: newly diagnosed GD, antithyroid drugs for less than 3 months. The TCR library was made from RNA extracted from PBMCs. According to the study, TCR beta libraries were built with iRepertoire HTBI primers and CDR3-region Arm-PCR. TCRdb fed the multiplex PCR reads into MiXCR, producing one record per CDR3 protein. The table shows more than 450,000 distinct CDR3 sequences, with about 12% occurring only once. This sample was shared with a second study, whose subject was T cells in Graves' hyperthyroidism and ophthalmopathy.

Specimen: peripheral blood mononuclear cells (PBMCs), collected at new diagnosis, from a patient treated with antithyroid drugs. These receptors came from a woman under 40 with Graves disease.

Many counts were recorded for this clonotype. CDR3 residues: CATSSGQGGQPQHF. In DNA, the CDR3 is TGTGCCACCAGCAGCGGACAGGGAGGCCAGCCCCAGCATTTT. V is TRBV15 and J is TRBJ1-5, with TRBD1 identical over 8 bases. J was trimmed by 7 bases and V by 3 bases; bases with no gene match: 5. Germline CDR1 reads LNHNV; CDR2 reads YYDKDF (reference sequence). The CDR3 spans 14 residues.

In this sample, this clonotype turned up a few times. V is TRBV4-1 and J is TRBJ1-4; D gene ambiguous. The germline V gene encodes CDR1 MGHRA and CDR2 YSYEKL. The V and J ends lost 1 base and 5 bases respectively, with 14 bases between them. This CDR3 has 16 residues. The CDR3 DNA follows: TGCGCCAGCAGCCAAGGACCGGGGTCCGGAAATGAAAAACTGTTTTTT. Translated, it gives CASSQGPGSGNEKLFF.

This clonotype was seen repeatedly, ten times or more. The chain has TRBV11-2 and TRBJ1-2, with D unclear. Germline V gene sequence: CDR1 SGHAT, CDR2 FQNNGV. V was cut by 2 bases and J by 4 bases, with 17 bases left in between. The CDR3 spans 16 residues. CDR3 sequence: CASSLSATSRTYGYTF. CDR3 DNA: TGTGCCAGCAGCTTATCCGCGACATCACGCACCTATGGCTACACCTTC.

This clonotype was observed at least ten times. The V and J genes are TRBV28 and TRBJ1-5; D remains unclear. Per germline, CDR1 MDHEN and CDR2 SYDVKM. V lost 6 bases and J 5 bases, leaving 14 bases between the germline ends. The CDR3 is 14 residues long. Written as DNA, the CDR3 is TGTGCCAGCAGATTCAAGTTAGGTTATCAGCCCCAGCATTTT. As protein: CASRFKLGYQPQHF.

The table lists this clonotype with many counts. The gene calls are TRBV6-1 and TRBJ1-5; 9 nucleotides align to TRBD1. Germline CDR1 and CDR2: MNHNS and SASEGT. This CDR3 is built from 15 residues. The junction had 3 bases not matched to a gene; V was cut back by 5 bases and J by 1 base. CDR3 coding DNA: TGTGCCAGCAGTCGGGACAGGGCGAGCAATCAGCCCCAGCATTTT. Translating gives CASSRDRASNQPQHF.

In its sample, this clonotype was seen many times. The genes are TRBV13 and TRBJ2-5; D not certain. The germline V gene encodes CDR1 PRHDT and CDR2 FYEKMQ (reference sequence). This CDR3 is built from 15 residues. V was clipped by 1 base and J by 2 bases, with 11 bases between them. As DNA, the CDR3 is TGTGCCAGCAGCTTAGATGGCTCCTCACAAGAGACCCAGTACTTC. It encodes CASSLDGSSQETQYF.

On this clonotype: This may be a read error, as it is one base from a much larger clone. CDR3 nucleotide sequence: TGTACCAGCACCATCGGACAGGGGGCGAGAGAGCAGTACTTC. It is translated as CTSTIGQGAREQYF. This sequence joins TRBV6-2 or TRBV6-3 and TRBJ2-3; TRBD1 aligns across 11 bases. The DNA end is a closer match to TRBJ2-7, so the J assignment may be wrong. In germline, CDR1 is MNHEY, CDR2 SVGEGT. The CDR3 contains 14 residues.

This clonotype has a count of ten or more. This chain joins TRBV2 and TRBJ2-3; D is unclear. The CDR3 covers 12 residues. Germline lookup yields CDR1 SNHLY and CDR2 FYNNEI. The V end lost 4 bases, the J end lost 3 bases, and 5 bases lay between the germline ends. For the CDR3, the DNA is TGTGCCAGCAGTGCCGGAACAGATACGCAGTATTTT. As protein: CASSAGTDTQYF.

Many counts were recorded for this clonotype. The chain has TRBV28 and TRBJ2-3; tentative D call: TRBD2 (6 bases). V shed 3 bases and J shed 1 base, with 8 bases lying between them. The germline CDR1 and CDR2 sequences are MDHEN and SYDVKM. This CDR3 spans 14 amino acids. The CDR3 coding sequence is TGTGCCAGCAGTTTCTTAGCGGGCACAGATACGCAGTATTTT. Translated: CASSFLAGTDTQYF. Full variable domain (outside the CDR3, taken from reference TRBV28 and TRBJ2-3): DVKVTQSSRYLVKRTGEKVFLECVQDMDHENMFWYRQDPGLGLRLIYFSYDVKMKEKGDIPEGYSVSREKKERFSLILESASTNQTSMYLCASSFLAGTDTQYFGPGTRLTVL.

This clonotype showed up just a few times. The chain joins TRBV11-3 to TRBJ2-3; 8 bases map to TRBD2. The J call may be in error: the DNA end matches TRBJ2-5 better. CDR1 is SGHNT and CDR2 is YENEEA in the germline V gene. This CDR3 comprises 15 residues. As DNA, the CDR3 is TGTGCCAGCAGACCAAGCGGGAGCTTTATGGAGACCCAGTACTTC. Encoded protein: CASRPSGSFMETQYF.

The chain carries TRBV6-1 and TRBJ1-1; TRBD1 is a possible D gene (6 bases). CDR1 and CDR2 (germline): MNHNS, SASEGT. The CDR3 spans 14 residues. V lost 5 bases, J lost 6 bases, and 16 bases lay in between. CDR3 loop: CASSPATGIAEAFF. CDR3 sequence (DNA): TGTGCCAGCAGTCCGGCTACAGGGATCGCTGAAGCTTTCTTT.

As regards this clonotype: Being one base from a much bigger clone, this may be a read error. The rearrangement links TRBV3-1 to TRBJ2-7; no definite D call. Trimming pared 7 bases from V and 7 bases from J, leaving 11 bases between. The germline V gene has CDR1 LGHDT and CDR2 YNNKEL (reference sequence). The CDR3 totals 11 residues. The CDR3 nucleotides read TGTGCCAGCACCAGGTACAATGAGCAGTACTTC. Encoded protein: CASTRYNEQYF.

This clonotype was seen repeatedly, ten times or more. The rearrangement links TRBV19 to TRBJ1-2, with D possibly TRBD1 on 5 matching bases. The length of the CDR3 is 15 residues. Trimming cost V 1 base and J 5 bases, with 14 bases left between them. The germline gives CDR1 LNHDA, CDR2 SQIVND (reference sequence). The CDR3 nucleotides read TGTGCCAGTAGTATAGGCTCAGGGCGTTATTATGGCTACACCTTC. It specifies CASSIGSGRYYGYTF. Full variable domain (outside the CDR3, taken from reference TRBV19 and TRBJ1-2): DGGITQSPKYLFRKEGQNVTLSCEQNLNHDAMYWYRQDPGQGLRLIYYSQIVNDFQKGDIAEGYSVSREKKESFPLTVTSAQKNPTAFYLCASSIGSGRYYGYTFGSGTRLTVV.

This clonotype has at least ten counts. The rearrangement uses TRBV6-1 and TRBJ2-6; no clear D gene. V was trimmed by 6 bases and J by 1 base, leaving 13 bases between them. The CDR3 sequence is 16 residues long. Germline CDR1 is MNHNS and CDR2 is SASEGT. The CDR3 sequence is CASRFNPVSGANVLTF. The CDR3 bases are TGTGCCAGCAGATTTAATCCGGTGTCTGGGGCCAACGTCCTGACTTTC.

This chain connects TRBV19 to TRBJ2-1, with D maybe TRBD2 (5 bases). From germline, CDR1 is LNHDA and CDR2 SQIVND (reference sequence). CDR3 length equals 12 residues. With 5 bases removed from V and 12 bases from J, the gap between germline ends came to 14 bases. As DNA, the CDR3 is TGTGCCAGTAGTCCTGACTACGGCGGGCAGTTCTTC. Translated: CASSPDYGGQFF.

This clonotype was recorded many times. The chain joins TRBV5-6 to TRBJ2-3; D may be TRBD1 (5 bases). Trimming removed 2 bases from V and 2 bases from J, with 9 bases in between. In germline, CDR1 is SGHDT, CDR2 YYEEEE. The CDR3 extends over 14 amino acids. CDR3 sequence (DNA): TGTGCCAGCAGCTTAGGGGCTCACACAGATACGCAGTATTTT. This translates into CASSLGAHTDTQYF.

This clonotype was seen a handful of times. V gene TRBV7-2 combines with J gene TRBJ1-1; the match to TRBD1 covers 8 bases. CDR3 length: 13 residues. With V trimmed by 3 bases and J by 11 bases, 8 bases remained unmatched. Germline CDR1 reads SGHTA; CDR2 reads FQGNSA. The CDR3 sequence: CASSLDEDRVAFF. CDR3 sequence (DNA): TGTGCCAGCAGCTTGGACGAGGACAGGGTGGCTTTCTTT.

The chain's CDR3 is CASSSGGSPYEQYF. DNA for the CDR3: TGTGCCAGCAGTTCAGGGGGAAGCCCCTACGAGCAGTACTTC. This chain joins TRBV12-3 or TRBV12-4 and TRBJ2-7; 7 bases are a match to TRBD1. With V trimmed by 4 bases and J by 2 bases, 5 bases remained unmatched. The CDR3 is 14 residues long.

This clonotype was seen a few times. The chain couples TRBV7-2 to TRBJ1-5; the D gene is possibly TRBD1 (5 bases). Trimming removed 1 base from V and 1 base from J, with 11 bases in between. The CDR3 is made up of 16 amino acids. Germline V gene data show CDR1 as SGHTA and CDR2 as FQGNSA. The CDR3 reads CASSLEVGRSNQPQHF. The DNA for the CDR3 is TGTGCCAGCAGCTTAGAAGTGGGACGCAGCAATCAGCCCCAGCATTTT.

This clonotype was seen ten or more times. This sequence joins TRBV12-3 or TRBV12-4 and TRBJ2-5; either TRBD1 or TRBD2 may supply D (5 bases each). The CDR3 sequence is 15 residues long. Trimming took off 1 base at V and 4 bases at J, with 13 bases between the two ends. In DNA form, the CDR3 reads TGTGCCAGCAGTTTAGATACCGGGACCTCAGAGACCCAGTACTTC. It yields the protein CASSLDTGTSETQYF.

This chain connects TRBV7-2 to TRBJ2-1, with D tentatively TRBD1 or TRBD2 (6 bases each). Germline V gene data show CDR1 as SGHTA and CDR2 as FQGNSA. CDR3 length: 15 residues. V was trimmed by 9 bases and J by 5 bases, leaving 20 bases between them. CDR3: CASRANRAGNNEQFF. The CDR3 region has the DNA TGTGCCAGTCGAGCAAACAGGGCGGGGAACAATGAGCAGTTCTTC.

The V call is TRBV30, the J call TRBJ1-4; TRBD1 agrees at 7 bases. After removal of 2 bases from V and 5 bases from J, the junction contained 2 bases not matched to a gene. This CDR3 region has 13 residues. Germline CDR1 and CDR2: GTSNPN and SVGIG (reference sequence). CDR3 sequence: CAWSLQGNEKLFF. CDR3 DNA sequence: TGTGCCTGGAGTCTACAGGGGAATGAAAAACTGTTTTTT.

The genes are TRBV30 and TRBJ2-3; 8 nucleotides line up with TRBD1. The length of the CDR3 is 13 residues. J gave up 1 base and V 6 bases, and 3 bases lay outside the gene matches. CDR1 is GTSNPN and CDR2 is SVGIG in the germline V gene (reference sequence). CDR3: CACGTGGTDTQYF. In nucleotides, the CDR3 is TGTGCCTGCGGGACAGGAGGCACAGATACGCAGTATTTT.